The T cell receptor beta chain under discussion was sequenced for a study of beta chain features in type 1 diabetes (dated by TCRdb to 2016 to 2018). For the study in its entirety: No differences in mean age, gender distribution, total cell number or subset yield were found between patients and healthy donors. In the study, recently diagnosed type 1 diabetes patients and matched healthy donors were compared on the TCRB repertoires of their sorted circulating CD4+ T cell subsets. A total of around 110,000,000 sorted cells were examined across all samples, and a strong correlation was observed between cell number per subset and RNA yield. Whereas all 30 or so donors provided naive and central memory subsets, regulatory and stem cell-like memory subsets were isolated from just 8 patients and roughly 8 healthy donors. Broader findings and caveats from the paper: At VDJ recombination sites, patients with type 1 diabetes made fewer insertions and deleted more nucleotides, a pattern implying thymic rearrangement abnormalities. PCR may preferentially amplify shorter templates, but because patient and control samples were amplified and corrected together, any resulting skew would affect both groups equally. A moderate but significant shortening of TCRB CDR3 length was observed in type 1 diabetes patients in all four CD4+ subsets. Naive, central memory and regulatory TCRB repertoires appeared more similar among patients than among healthy donors. HLA sub-analyses involved small numbers of individuals, so any influence of HLA type on TCRB rearrangement remained unresolved. Because cDNA rather than genomic DNA was sequenced, highly expressing activated cells could have been over-represented, although no difference in activation and CD3 levels was found between groups.

The High Capacity cDNA Reverse Transcription Kit was used to reverse transcribe all of the isolated RNA, meaning that expressed TCRB transcripts were what got sequenced. Deep immunoSEQ sequencing was performed on naive, central memory and regulatory T cell samples, with an average of about 3.6 million total reads per sample. Sorted cells were lysed in RLT buffer, and RNA was extracted using DNase-treated RNeasy Micro or Mini kits according to cell number. Each cell subset was processed on its own to prevent cross-contamination, while patient and healthy donor samples were processed together. Using the immunoSEQ multiplex PCR, TCRB sequences were amplified from cDNA into 87-bp fragments spanning the CDR3 region. Sequencing of the amplicons was performed on the Illumina HiSeq platform. The study's processing was this. Synthetic template baselines were used to correct PCR bias computationally, reads within Hamming distance 2 were collapsed, and singletons that could not be merged were discarded. Reads were aligned against IMGT to assign V, D and J genes, CDR3 length and insertions or deletions at six rearrangement sites. Within each subset, clonotype counts were normalized to sorted cell number, after which true diversity and Gini coefficients were computed with the tcR R package. The overlap coefficient, calculated on TCRB nucleotide sequences, was used to quantify repertoire sharing. What TCRdb holds here is the immuneACCESS table cut down to in-frame rearrangements. Part of the clones is not present; checked against another copy, under half of the missing clones reflect an unresolved V gene, and the others are unexplained. V and J calls and clone size are given by that table; D and trimming were obtained from the DNA. The sample table shows 300,000 to 350,000 clones, and around 13% are seen once. Clones ranked in the top ten supply roughly 7% of the sample.

From each donor, a single peripheral blood sample of about 116 mL on average was drawn into heparinised tubes. A BD FACSAria II and a panel including CD45RO, CCR7, CD25, CD127, CD95 and CD27 were used to sort naive, central memory, regulatory and stem cell-like memory CD4+ T cells. All sorted populations exceeded 95% purity. PBMCs were isolated immediately by Lymphoprep density gradient centrifugation and stained directly without culture. To minimize batch effects, samples were stained and sorted in pairs, one healthy donor with one patient per experiment. Its CDR3 holds 13 amino acids, cysteine through phenylalanine. Only CDR3 DNA is held: 39 bases, read in frame from base 1. Based on the germline V gene, the CDR1 and CDR2 sequences are SGHTA and FQGNSA. V loses 6 bases, J loses 4 bases, and the germline ends lie 10 bases apart. This clone occurred many times. There is no known antigen for this receptor. Per-nucleotide qualities are absent, and no much larger clonotype sits a single base away.

The receptor comes from a man between 25 and 39 years old in good health. Sequenced material: central memory CD4+ T cells from blood. The sequence links TRBV7-2 to TRBJ1-5; there is no confident call for the D gene. The nucleotide sequence is given as TGTGCCAGCAGTACGGATGCGAATCAGCCCCAGCATTTT. This is translated as CASSTDANQPQHF.